The 32 T cell receptor beta chains listed next were all sequenced from one sample in a study of blood T cell repertoires in COVID-19. Some clones are missing from TCRdb's copy, which holds only in-frame ones; the method was immunoSEQ multiplex PCR. Of about 260,000 clones listed, roughly four fifths are singletons. Input material: peripheral blood. The receptors shown here come from a woman aged 45 to 65 who had recovered from COVID-19.

The chain is built from TRBV5-1 and TRBJ1-1; 8 bases map to TRBD1. The CDR3 contains 15 residues. With V trimmed by 4 bases and J by 1 base, 6 bases remained unmatched. The germline gives CDR1 SGHRS, CDR2 YFSETQ. CDR3 in DNA: TGCGCCAGCAGCCCCCGACAGGGGTCGAACACTGAAGCTTTCTTT. Its translation: CASSPRQGSNTEAFF.

The CDR3 is CASSLKGAQPQHF. Here the CDR3 DNA reads TGTGCCAGCAGCTTAAAGGGAGCTCAGCCCCAGCATTTT. The J gene is TRBJ1-5, the V gene TRBV7-8, with D unresolved. There are 13 residues in the CDR3. V was trimmed by 2 bases and J by 6 bases, leaving 8 bases between them. Germline CDR1 and CDR2: SGHVS and FQNEAQ.

This clone was picked up one time. The chain employs TRBV4-3 and TRBJ1-2; 12 positions agree with TRBD1. Germline CDR1 LGHNA, CDR2 YSLEER. The CDR3 is 15 amino acids. Trimming cost V 0 bases and J 7 bases; bases outside gene matches: 3. CDR3 bases: TGCGCCAGCAGCCAAGATTTGGGACAGGGGGCTGGCTACACCTTC. Translation gives CASSQDLGQGAGYTF.

This chain connects TRBV25-1 to TRBJ1-1; 8 bases match TRBD1. The germline gives CDR1 MGHDK, CDR2 SYGVNS. V was pared by 3 bases and J by 0 bases, with 12 bases of the junction left unmatched. The CDR3 consists of 18 residues. CDR3 coding DNA: TGTGCCAGCAGTGACTCCTACAGGGGGGTAGAAGTGAACACTGAAGCTTTCTTT. Its protein product is CASSDSYRGVEVNTEAFF.

The chain has TRBV7-2 and TRBJ1-4; 8 bases map to TRBD1. The germline V gene has CDR1 SGHTA and CDR2 FQGNSA. With V trimmed by 6 bases and J by 1 base, 1 base remained unmatched. The CDR3 has 14 residues. The DNA for the CDR3 is TGTGCCAGCAGACAGGGGGGAACTAATGAAAAACTGTTTTTT. This encodes CASRQGGTNEKLFF.

This clone appeared a few times. The rearrangement joins TRBV7-3 to TRBJ1-5, with a tentative D call TRBD1 (6 bases). The CDR3 is 13 amino acids. Germline-derived CDR1 and CDR2 are SGHTA and FQGTGA. Trimming took 5 bases from V and 7 from J, leaving 12 bases between them. The CDR3 DNA sequence: TGTGCCAGCAGCCCCACCAGGGGCCAGCCCCAGCATTTT. Its translation is CASSPTRGQPQHF. The whole variable domain, remainder taken from reference TRBV7-3 and TRBJ1-5, is GAGVSQTPSNKVTEKGKYVELRCDPISGHTALYWYRQSLGQGPEFLIYFQGTGAADDSGLPNDRFFAVRPEGSVSTLKIQRTERGDSAVYLCASSPTRGQPQHFGDGTRLSIL.

This chain connects TRBV30 to TRBJ2-1, with 9 bases matching TRBD1. The CDR3 is made up of 18 amino acids. The J segment lost 4 bases and the V segment lost 3 bases, leaving 16 bases of the junction unmatched. CDR1 GTSNPN and CDR2 SVGIG come from the germline V gene (reference sequence). The CDR3 sequence: CAWRGTGGGGRSYNEQFF. CDR3 DNA sequence: TGTGCCTGGAGAGGAACAGGGGGCGGCGGGAGAAGTTACAATGAGCAGTTCTTC.

This chain links TRBV27 with TRBJ2-7; no reliable D call. Trimming took 4 bases from V and 2 from J, leaving 12 bases between them. The CDR3 totals 14 residues. The germline gives CDR1 MNHEY, CDR2 SMNVEV (reference sequence). The CDR3 loop reads CASSSRVTPYEQYF. DNA of the CDR3: TGTGCCAGCAGTTCCCGGGTCACTCCCTACGAGCAGTACTTC.

The genes are TRBV12-2 and TRBJ1-1; TRBD1, as called in the table, went unchecked against the DNA. TRBV12-2 is an annotated pseudogene. CDR3 length: 14 amino acids. The CDR3 DNA is TGTGCAAGTCGCTTTGGGGCGGTGAACACTGAAGCTTTCTTT. It yields the protein CASRFGAVNTEAFF.

This chain links TRBV7-2 with TRBJ2-1; tentatively, D is TRBD2 (6 bases). V lost 0 bases and J 8 bases, leaving 17 bases between the germline ends. Germline assignment: CDR1 SGHTA and CDR2 FQGNSA. CDR3 length: 16 residues. This CDR3 is CASSLADSGRGDEQFF. The CDR3 bases are TGTGCCAGCAGCTTAGCAGATAGCGGCCGAGGCGATGAGCAGTTCTTC.

The rearrangement uses TRBV15 and TRBJ2-1, with 8 bases that match TRBD1. The germline V gene has CDR1 LNHNV and CDR2 YYDKDF (reference sequence). This CDR3 region has 17 residues. V lost 0 bases, J lost 8 bases, and 12 bases stayed unmatched. The CDR3, as DNA: TGTGCCACCAGCAGAGATAGGGGGACAGGCATTCTGTATGAGCAGTTCTTC. It specifies CATSRDRGTGILYEQFF.

This clone was counted a few times. The chain combines TRBV19 with TRBJ1-2; D unclear. CDR1 and CDR2 (germline): LNHDA, SQIVND (reference sequence). This CDR3 is 13 amino acids long. V was trimmed by 6 bases and J by 4 bases, leaving 12 bases between them. CDR3 sequence (DNA): TGTGCCAGTAGGCCCGGACTTGGCTATGGCTACACCTTC. It encodes CASRPGLGYGYTF.

The chain couples TRBV7-9 to TRBJ2-5, with a possible D match to TRBD2 (6 bases). Trimming cost V 3 bases and J 7 bases, with 12 bases left between them. This CDR3 comprises 13 residues. Germline lookup yields CDR1 SEHNR and CDR2 FQNEAQ (reference sequence). CDR3 in DNA: TGTGCCAGCAGCTTGGCGGGAAGAGGGACCCAGTACTTC. Protein product: CASSLAGRGTQYF.

This chain uses TRBV7-9 with TRBJ2-1; maybe TRBD1 (6 bases). This CDR3 has 15 amino acids. V lost 5 bases and J lost 1, with 12 bases in between. The V gene's germline CDR1 is SEHNR and CDR2 FQNEAQ (reference sequence). CDR3 residues: CASSRRTASYNEQFF. In nucleotides, the CDR3 is TGTGCCAGCAGCCGACGGACAGCTTCCTACAATGAGCAGTTCTTC.

The rearrangement joins TRBV28 to TRBJ1-2; TRBD1 is a possible D gene (5 bases). V dropped 5 bases and J dropped 2 bases, with 33 bases sitting between them. There are 21 residues in the CDR3. Germline CDR1 is MDHEN and CDR2 is SYDVKM. CDR3 DNA sequence: TGTGCCAGCAGTGGGGCAGGAACCAAGCTTATCACAAGCTTGGGGAACTATGGCTACACCTTC. Translation: CASSGAGTKLITSLGNYGYTF.

The chain has TRBV7-2 and TRBJ1-3; 7 nucleotides align to TRBD1. With 1 base clipped from V and 2 bases from J, the junction kept 5 bases outside the gene matches. This CDR3 contains 16 residues. CDR1 and CDR2 from the germline V gene are SGHTA and FQGNSA. CDR3 region: CASSLGGQRAGNTIYF. CDR3 sequence (DNA): TGTGCCAGCAGCTTAGGGGGACAGCGAGCTGGAAACACCATATATTTT.

The chain links TRBV5-8 to TRBJ1-2, with TRBD1 identical over 7 bases. Germline trimming cut 5 bases from V and 2 bases from J; bases unmatched to any gene: 12. Germline CDR1 SGHTS, CDR2 YDEGEE. The CDR3 totals 16 residues. CDR3 loop: CASSLRDSIQNYGYTF. As DNA, the CDR3 is TGTGCCAGCAGTCTTCGGGACAGCATCCAAAACTATGGCTACACCTTC.

This chain connects TRBV28 to TRBJ2-2, with TRBD2 identical over 9 bases. Losses at the gene ends were 11 bases for V and 7 bases for J; bases not matched to a gene: 11. The CDR3 has 14 residues. Per the germline V gene, CDR1 is MDHEN and CDR2 is SYDVKM. CDR3 loop: CASQPGTSNGELFF. The CDR3 DNA follows: TGTGCCTCCCAACCCGGGACTAGCAACGGGGAGCTGTTTTTT.

J is TRBJ2-6 and V is TRBV21-1; the table assigns TRBD1, which was not confirmed against the DNA. TRBV21-1 is assigned pseudogene status. The CDR3 is 18 residues long. The CDR3 sequence is CASTHTGGVPPGANVLTF. Written as DNA, the CDR3 is TGTGCCAGCACCCACACAGGGGGCGTCCCCCCTGGGGCCAACGTCCTGACTTTC.

Turning to this clone: Other DNA sequences within the sample encode an identical CDR3. V usage is TRBV7-2 and J usage is TRBJ2-7; 8 positions agree with TRBD1. The CDR3 is made up of 13 amino acids. Germline CDR1 reads SGHTA; CDR2 reads FQGNSA. The J segment lost 4 bases and the V segment lost 2 bases, leaving 1 base of the junction unmatched. DNA for the CDR3: TGTGCCAGCAGCTTAACAGGGGGATACGAGCAGTACTTC. Protein product: CASSLTGGYEQYF.

The gene calls are TRBV11-2 and TRBJ2-5; the match to TRBD2 covers 11 bases. The CDR3 has 17 residues. The germline V gene has CDR1 SGHAT and CDR2 FQNNGV. V shed 5 bases and J 5 bases; nucleotides not matched to a gene: 13. The DNA for the CDR3 is TGTGCCAGCAGCCCATTCCCGGGACTAGCGGCCTATGAGACCCAGTACTTC. It is translated as CASSPFPGLAAYETQYF.

The CDR3 is CASSYSSGAPYGYTF. CDR3 nucleotides: TGTGCCAGCAGTTACTCGTCAGGGGCCCCCTATGGCTACACCTTC. V gene TRBV6-2 or TRBV6-3 combines with J gene TRBJ1-2; weak D call: TRBD1 (6 bases). V lost 0 bases, J lost 4 bases, and 12 bases lay in between. Germline V CDR1 and CDR2: MNHEY, SVGEGT. The CDR3 has 15 residues.

The rearrangement joins TRBV6-6 to TRBJ2-2; D is uncertain. Germline CDR1 reads MNHNY; CDR2 reads SVGAGI (reference sequence). Between the trimmed V and J ends, which lost 8 bases and 4 bases, there was a span of 14 bases. This CDR3 has 14 amino acids. CDR3 region: CASEMVAGTGELFF. DNA for the CDR3: TGTGCCAGCGAGATGGTCGCCGGCACCGGGGAGCTGTTTTTT.

As DNA, the CDR3 is TGTGCCTGGCGTCACAGGGGGCTAACGGAGCCCCAGCATTTT. As protein: CAWRHRGLTEPQHF. This chain joins TRBV30 and TRBJ1-5, with 9 bases aligning to TRBD1. This CDR3 region has 14 residues. V was pared by 5 bases and J by 8 bases, with 10 bases of the junction left unmatched. Germline lookup yields CDR1 GTSNPN and CDR2 SVGIG (reference sequence). The full variable domain, rest sourced from reference TRBV30 and TRBJ1-5, is SQTIHQWPATLVQPVGSPLSLECTVEGTSNPNLYWYRQAAGRGLQLLFYSVGIGQISSEVPQNLSASRPQDRQFILSSKKLLLSDSGFYLCAWRHRGLTEPQHFGDGTRLSIL.

This clone was seen more than once but under ten times. This chain connects TRBV6-6 to TRBJ2-7, with 13 bases aligning to TRBD2. V trimming: 0 bases; J trimming: 3 bases; junction bases outside the gene matches: 2. The CDR3 has 16 amino acids. Germline values: CDR1 MNHNY, CDR2 SVGAGI (reference sequence). CDR3 sequence (DNA): TGTGCCAGCAGTTACTCACTAGCGGGAGGGGTCTACGAGCAGTACTTC. Translated: CASSYSLAGGVYEQYF.

The chain carries TRBV28 and TRBJ2-1, with 7 bases identical to TRBD1. Per the germline V gene, CDR1 is MDHEN and CDR2 is SYDVKM. V gave up 7 bases and J gave up 6 bases; unmatched junction bases: 9. This CDR3 region has 14 residues. CDR3 sequence (DNA): TGTGCCAGCAACACGCTGACAGGGCTCAATGAGCAGTTCTTC. It encodes CASNTLTGLNEQFF. Variable domain in full (rest from reference TRBV28 and TRBJ2-1): DVKVTQSSRYLVKRTGEKVFLECVQDMDHENMFWYRQDPGLGLRLIYFSYDVKMKEKGDIPEGYSVSREKKERFSLILESASTNQTSMYLCASNTLTGLNEQFFGPGTRLTVL.

The chain employs TRBV2 and TRBJ2-1, with 8 bases matching TRBD2. V shed 8 bases, J shed 7 bases, and the junction held 13 bases outside the gene matches. This CDR3 has 15 residues. Per the germline V gene, CDR1 is SNHLY and CDR2 is FYNNEI. CDR3 amino acids: CASLGTSGGPNEQFF. CDR3 nucleotide sequence: TGTGCCAGCTTAGGGACGAGCGGGGGCCCAAATGAGCAGTTCTTC.

The chain joins TRBV6-5 to TRBJ1-2, with 10 bases lining up with TRBD1. The CDR3 extends over 14 amino acids. The V and J ends lost 7 bases and 4 bases, in that order; junction bases with no gene match: 6. Germline-derived CDR1 and CDR2 are MNHEY and SVGAGI. The CDR3 DNA follows: TGTGCCAGCAACCGGGACAGGGGCTCCTATGGCTACACCTTC. The encoded protein is CASNRDRGSYGYTF.

The chain has TRBV7-2 and TRBJ2-7; maybe TRBD1 (6 bases). The germline CDR1 and CDR2 sequences are SGHTA and FQGNSA. The CDR3 is made up of 14 amino acids. V was shortened by 6 bases and J by 1 base, with 13 bases between the two germline ends. CDR3 in DNA: TGTGCCAGCAGTACAGGGAGTGGGTCCTACGAGCAGTACTTC. This sequence encodes CASSTGSGSYEQYF.

The DNA for the CDR3 is TGTGCCAGCAGTCGACGGGAAAGCAATCAGCCCCAGCATTTT. Encoded protein: CASSRRESNQPQHF. This rearrangement joins TRBV6-6 to TRBJ1-5, with D unresolved. The CDR3 length is 14 residues. The germline gives CDR1 MNHNY, CDR2 SVGAGI (reference sequence). V was clipped by 5 bases and J by 1 base, with 9 bases between them.

This clone was seen a handful of times. The V gene is TRBV10-3, the J gene TRBJ2-7; 9 positions agree with TRBD1. V shed 8 bases, J shed 0 bases, and the junction held 8 bases outside the gene matches. The germline gives CDR1 ENHRY, CDR2 SYGVKD. The CDR3 is 15 residues long. The CDR3 DNA reads TGTGCCATCTCCTTCCGGGACAGGGTCTCCTACGAGCAGTACTTC. Translation: CAISFRDRVSYEQYF.

V is TRBV2 and J is TRBJ1-1, with 8 bases aligning to TRBD1. The V gene end was trimmed by 7 bases and the J gene end by 4 bases; junction bases not matched to a gene: 8. Germline-derived CDR1 and CDR2 are SNHLY and FYNNEI. The CDR3 loop spans 14 amino acids. CDR3 DNA sequence: TGTGCCAGCATGCGGCAGGGGGCTGGCACTGAAGCTTTCTTT. Translating it yields CASMRQGAGTEAFF. Looking up the rest from reference TRBV2 and TRBJ1-1 gives the full variable domain: EPEVTQTPSHQVTQMGQEVILRCVPISNHLYFYWYRQILGQKVEFLVSFYNNEISEKSEIFDDQFSVERPDGSNFTLKIRSTKLEDSAMYFCASMRQGAGTEAFFGQGTRLTVV.